The 21 T cell receptor beta chains reported below all come from one sample, sequenced in a study of cytomegalovirus exposure and HLA in healthy donors. PCR was performed using 60 Vbeta and 13 Jbeta primers. Assay used: immunoSEQ multiplex PCR; TCRdb lists only in-frame clones, some missing. Of some 120,000 clones in the sample, roughly 78% are singletons; the top ten hold 7% to 9.5%. Material: PBMCs. These TCRs come from a man aged 30 to 45 in good health and CMV-seropositive.

The chain has TRBV15 and TRBJ2-3; tentative D call: TRBD2 (5 bases). Trimming pared 0 bases from V and 7 bases from J, leaving 8 bases between. The CDR3 totals 13 residues. In germline, CDR1 is LNHNV, CDR2 YYDKDF (reference sequence). CDR3 coding DNA: TGTGCCACCAGCAGAGATTGGGAGAATACGCAGTATTTT. This translates into CATSRDWENTQYF.

The chain has TRBV2 and TRBJ1-1; 9 positions agree with TRBD1. With V trimmed by 8 bases and J by 4 bases, 14 bases remained unmatched. This CDR3 comprises 16 residues. Per germline, CDR1 SNHLY and CDR2 FYNNEI. For the CDR3, the DNA is TGTGCCAGCCGCGGGCGGGACAGGGCCATTGCCACTGAAGCTTTCTTT. Protein sequence: CASRGRDRAIATEAFF. The full variable domain, in which reference TRBV2 and TRBJ1-1 provide the parts outside the CDR3, is EPEVTQTPSHQVTQMGQEVILRCVPISNHLYFYWYRQILGQKVEFLVSFYNNEISEKSEIFDDQFSVERPDGSNFTLKIRSTKLEDSAMYFCASRGRDRAIATEAFFGQGTRLTVV.

This chain connects TRBV7-2 to TRBJ2-5; 10 bases line up with TRBD1. Trimming took 1 base from V and 2 from J; bases not matched to a gene: 7. Germline CDR1 is SGHTA and CDR2 is FQGNSA. CDR3 length equals 17 residues. CDR3 sequence (DNA): TGTGCCAGCAGCTTAGGGACAGGGGGTGGGCAACAAGAGACCCAGTACTTC. Translated, it gives CASSLGTGGGQQETQYF.

CDR3 DNA: TGTGCCAGCAGTTTATTCATTCCTAAGTCAGATACGCAGTATTTT. Its protein is CASSLFIPKSDTQYF. The rearrangement joins TRBV27 to TRBJ2-3; no definite D call. Germline CDR1 is MNHEY and CDR2 is SMNVEV (reference sequence). Trimming took 1 base from V and 4 from J, leaving 12 bases between them. The CDR3 has 15 amino acids.

The V call is TRBV5-6, the J call TRBJ1-1, with 9 nucleotides matching TRBD1. The length of the CDR3 is 16 residues. V was clipped by 2 bases and J by 3 bases; unmatched bases: 8. The germline gives CDR1 SGHDT, CDR2 YYEEEE. The CDR3 spells CASSLLTGGAYTEAFF. CDR3 bases: TGTGCCAGCAGCTTACTAACAGGGGGCGCGTACACTGAAGCTTTCTTT. Filled out from reference TRBV5-6 and TRBJ1-1, the complete variable domain reads DAGVTQSPTHLIKTRGQQVTLRCSPKSGHDTVSWYQQALGQGPQFIFQYYEEEERQRGNFPDRFSGHQFPNYSSELNVNALLLGDSALYLCASSLLTGGAYTEAFFGQGTRLTVV.

V gene TRBV13 combines with J gene TRBJ2-7, with D perhaps matching TRBD1 (5 bases). The CDR3 consists of 15 residues. Trimming removed 4 bases from V and 2 bases from J, with 15 bases in between. Germline assignment: CDR1 PRHDT and CDR2 FYEKMQ (reference sequence). This CDR3 reads CASSSKRQYPYEQYF. Here the CDR3 DNA reads TGTGCCAGCAGCTCAAAGAGACAGTACCCCTACGAGCAGTACTTC.

The CDR3 region is CASSLSGQEETQYF. DNA for the CDR3: TGTGCCAGCAGCTTATCCGGACAGGAAGAGACCCAGTACTTC. The V and J genes are TRBV7-3 and TRBJ2-5; 7 positions agree with TRBD1. V was clipped by 2 bases and J by 3 bases; unmatched bases: 3. The CDR3 covers 14 residues. Germline CDR1 SGHTA, CDR2 FQGTGA.

A few counts support this clone. The genes are TRBV2 and TRBJ1-1; the match to TRBD1 covers 8 bases. CDR1 is SNHLY and CDR2 is FYNNEI in the germline V gene. CDR3 length: 13 residues. V was clipped by 5 bases and J by 9 bases; unmatched bases: 8. Here the CDR3 DNA reads TGTGCCAGCAGTCTAGACAGGGGTGGAAAAGCTTTCTTT. It is translated as CASSLDRGGKAFF.

This clone was picked up a small number of times. The rearrangement joins TRBV13 to TRBJ2-1, with a tentative D call TRBD2 (5 bases). Germline values: CDR1 PRHDT, CDR2 FYEKMQ (reference sequence). CDR3 size: 15 residues. The ends were cut back, 2 bases at V and 1 base at J, with 9 bases in the middle. CDR3 nucleotides: TGTGCCAGCAGCTTACCCCGGGAATCCTACAATGAGCAGTTCTTC. Protein: CASSLPRESYNEQFF.

The genes are TRBV6-4 and TRBJ2-3; TRBD2 matches 7 bases. Germline CDR1 is MRHNA and CDR2 is SNTAGT. The CDR3 is made up of 13 amino acids. The J segment lost 8 bases and the V segment lost 3 bases, leaving 5 bases of the junction unmatched. In DNA form, the CDR3 reads TGTGCCAGCAGTGAAGGGAGGGCAGGTACGCAGTATTTT. This encodes CASSEGRAGTQYF.

The count of this clone is one. Other DNA sequences in this sample translate to the same CDR3. The rearrangement joins TRBV6-5 to TRBJ1-1, with TRBD1 as a possible D gene (6 bases). The length of the CDR3 is 13 residues. Trimming took 0 bases from V and 5 from J, leaving 7 bases between them. Germline CDR1 and CDR2: MNHEY and SVGAGI. Written as DNA, the CDR3 is TGTGCCAGCAGTTACTCAACAGGGACTGAAGCTTTCTTT. Protein: CASSYSTGTEAFF.

The rearrangement uses TRBV5-1 and TRBJ2-2; weak D call: TRBD1 (6 bases). The V and J ends lost 4 bases and 1 base respectively, with 14 bases between them. Germline V CDR1 and CDR2: SGHRS, YFSETQ. The CDR3 sequence is 16 residues long. This chain's CDR3 is CASSPRTAMNTGELFF. CDR3 bases: TGCGCCAGCAGCCCGCGGACAGCGATGAACACCGGGGAGCTGTTTTTT.

The count of this clone is one. The rearrangement links TRBV6-6 to TRBJ1-1; 8 bases are a match to TRBD1. CDR1 MNHNY and CDR2 SVGAGI come from the germline V gene (reference sequence). The J segment lost 1 base and the V segment lost 5 bases, leaving 0 bases of the junction unmatched. The CDR3 runs 13 residues. CDR3 sequence: CASSGQGNTEAFF. The CDR3 bases are TGTGCCAGCAGTGGACAGGGGAACACTGAAGCTTTCTTT.

The CDR3 region is CSVARGAGGQFF. The CDR3 region has the DNA TGCAGCGTTGCACGGGGGGCTGGGGGGCAGTTCTTC. The V gene is TRBV29-1, the J gene TRBJ2-1, with D perhaps matching TRBD2 (7 bases). The CDR3 sequence is 12 residues long. Deletions cut 4 bases from V and 12 bases from J, with 16 bases between. Germline V gene data show CDR1 as SQVTM and CDR2 as ANQGSEA.

The chain employs TRBV19 and TRBJ1-1; TRBD1 matches at 7 bases. Germline V gene sequence: CDR1 LNHDA, CDR2 SQIVND (reference sequence). The CDR3 loop spans 14 amino acids. V shed 2 bases and J 5 bases; nucleotides not matched to a gene: 5. Here the CDR3 reads CASSIRGHQTEAFF. In DNA form, the CDR3 reads TGTGCCAGTAGTATAAGGGGGCATCAAACTGAAGCTTTCTTT.

The J gene is TRBJ1-1, the V gene TRBV29-1, with 9 bases fitting TRBD1. Germline loops: CDR1 SQVTM, CDR2 ANQGSEA. The V and J ends lost 7 bases and 1 base, in that order; junction bases with no gene match: 4. The CDR3 sequence is 13 residues long. CDR3: CSDAGQGNTEAFF. The CDR3 bases are TGCAGCGACGCGGGACAGGGGAACACTGAAGCTTTCTTT.

This clone has only a few counts. This chain connects TRBV27 to TRBJ2-7; 10 nucleotides line up with TRBD1. The CDR3 sequence is 14 residues long. V lost 3 bases to trimming and J lost 3 bases; unmatched junction nucleotides: 2. CDR1 is MNHEY and CDR2 is SMNVEV in the germline V gene (reference sequence). The CDR3 DNA is TGTGCCAGCAGTTTGCGGACAGGGGGCTACGAGCAGTACTTC. Translation gives CASSLRTGGYEQYF.

This chain connects TRBV5-1 to TRBJ2-3, with TRBD1 identical over 7 bases. The CDR3 extends over 14 amino acids. The V segment lost 7 bases and the J segment 3 bases; nucleotides outside the gene matches: 8. The germline gives CDR1 SGHRS, CDR2 YFSETQ. This CDR3 reads CASGRDRSTDTQYF. CDR3 in DNA: TGCGCCAGCGGCCGGGACAGATCTACAGATACGCAGTATTTT.

With respect to this clone: The junction and the germline gene differ at one end; a read error may be behind it. The J gene is TRBJ2-5, the V gene TRBV6-5, with 10 nucleotides matching TRBD1. There are 15 residues in the CDR3. The V gene's germline CDR1 is MNHEY and CDR2 SVGAGI. The CDR3 nucleotides are TGTGCCGGATTGACAGGGGGCAGCCTGCTCTCCTCGGCTGACTTC. Translated, it gives CAGLTGGSLLSSADF.

The chain is built from TRBV14 and TRBJ1-6; 10 nucleotides align to TRBD1. The length of the CDR3 is 15 residues. Germline CDR1 and CDR2: SGHDN and FVKESK. The trim removed 2 bases at V and 9 bases at J, leaving 4 bases unmatched. CDR3 region: CASSQRDRGTSPLHF. In DNA form, the CDR3 reads TGTGCCAGCAGCCAACGGGACAGGGGTACTTCACCCCTCCACTTT.

The genes are TRBV5-1 and TRBJ1-2; the match to TRBD1 covers 7 bases. The CDR3 consists of 16 residues. Germline V gives CDR1 SGHRS, CDR2 YFSETQ. V shed 3 bases and J 2 bases; nucleotides not matched to a gene: 10. CDR3 sequence (DNA): TGCGCCAGCAGCTCTCCTGTTACAGGGGACAACTATGGCTACACCTTC. It yields the protein CASSSPVTGDNYGYTF.